The sequence of this T cell receptor (beta chain) was determined in a study of T cells in Graves' hyperthyroidism and ophthalmopathy. Amplified TCR beta CDR3 regions came from RNA transcripts. HTBI primers were the set used in a first-round RT-PCR of the TCR CDR3. TCRdb reprocessed the multiplex PCR reads via MiXCR and lists one record per CDR3 protein. The profile shows hundreds of thousands of distinct CDR3 sequences, roughly 14% of them singletons. V lost 4 bases, J lost 1 base, and 13 bases lay in between. Germline CDR1 and CDR2: LNHDA and SQIVND (reference sequence). The CDR3 totals 15 residues. This clonotype appeared many times. Ophthalmopathy patients had moderate-to-severe active disease, CAS ≥3, NOSPECS ≥4, and disease duration under 3 months.

This TCR was sampled from a man in his late teens or twenties with Graves' ophthalmopathy. Source material: blood. V and J are TRBV19 and TRBJ1-1; maybe TRBD1 (5 bases). CDR3 sequence: CASSTIGGANTEAFF. CDR3 DNA sequence: TGTGCCAGTAGTACTATAGGAGGGGCGAACACTGAAGCTTTCTTT.